The clone carrying this T cell receptor beta chain was counted many times. What it binds is not known. The source of the sample is a study of spatial heterogeneity in lung cancer. Time point meaning: sample taken at primary tumor resection. TCRdb passed the 5' RACE reads through MiXCR, listing each CDR3 protein once. The repertoire has 7,500 to 10,000 distinct CDR3 sequences, approximately 8.2% of them found once; the top ten carry over 20%. Findings of the study overall: Mutation tallies in tumors tracked expanded intratumoral alpha and beta TCR counts.

Trimming stripped 2 bases from V and 0 bases from J, with 13 bases between. In germline, CDR1 is MNHNY, CDR2 SVGAGI (reference sequence). The CDR3 extends over 16 amino acids. V and J are TRBV6-6 and TRBJ2-5, with D unclear. The sequencing here drew on lung tumor tissue, taken at surgery. The TCR was taken from a male donor with early-stage non-small cell lung cancer. The CDR3 is CASSYQPPEYQETQYF. The CDR3 DNA sequence: TGTGCCAGCAGTTACCAGCCACCGGAGTACCAAGAGACCCAGTACTTC.